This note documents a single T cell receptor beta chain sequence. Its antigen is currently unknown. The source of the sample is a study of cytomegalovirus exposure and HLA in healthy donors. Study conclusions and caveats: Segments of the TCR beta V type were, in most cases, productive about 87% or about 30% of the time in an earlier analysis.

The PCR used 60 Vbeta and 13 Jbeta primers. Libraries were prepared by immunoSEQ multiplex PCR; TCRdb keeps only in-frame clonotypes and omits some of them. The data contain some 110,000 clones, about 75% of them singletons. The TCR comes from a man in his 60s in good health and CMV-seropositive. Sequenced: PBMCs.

CDR3 in amino acids: CASSASGVADTQYF. The CDR3 DNA is TGTGCCAGCAGTGCCTCCGGGGTAGCAGATACGCAGTATTTT. The gene calls are TRBV6-4 and TRBJ2-3; possible D gene TRBD2, 5 bases. The CDR3 covers 14 residues. V was cut by 4 bases and J by 4 bases, with 12 bases left in between. Germline lookup yields CDR1 MRHNA and CDR2 SNTAGT.